This T cell receptor beta chain was found in a study of T-cell memory formation after mild COVID-19. Overall study context: TCR clusters mostly belonged to single donors. Whole-study findings and limits: The finding that pre-infection memory included some responding clones suggested that cross-reactive memory joined. There was a balanced CD4/CD8 profile in clones contracting day 15 to 85, and later expanders leaned CD4+.

Comment on this clonotype: The target antigen is unknown.

CDR3 size: 15 residues. Germline lookup yields CDR1 DFQATT and CDR2 SNEGSKA (reference sequence). V lost 2 bases, J lost 4 bases, and 6 bases stayed unmatched. TCRdb analysed the 5' RACE reads with MiXCR anew, one entry per CDR3 protein. Here the sample spans some 180,000 distinct CDR3 sequences, less than 20% being singletons. V usage is TRBV20-1 and J usage is TRBJ2-2, with TRBD2 identical over 8 bases. The receptor's source is a man aged 18-30 years who had mild COVID-19 (a few samples of this study predate the infection). Cell type and time point are not known. Sequencing was performed on PBMCs or a T cell subset sorted from them (not recorded which). CDR3 in DNA: TGCAGTGCTAGATACGCGGGGGGAAGCACCGGGGAGCTGTTTTTT. Its translation: CSARYAGGSTGELFF.